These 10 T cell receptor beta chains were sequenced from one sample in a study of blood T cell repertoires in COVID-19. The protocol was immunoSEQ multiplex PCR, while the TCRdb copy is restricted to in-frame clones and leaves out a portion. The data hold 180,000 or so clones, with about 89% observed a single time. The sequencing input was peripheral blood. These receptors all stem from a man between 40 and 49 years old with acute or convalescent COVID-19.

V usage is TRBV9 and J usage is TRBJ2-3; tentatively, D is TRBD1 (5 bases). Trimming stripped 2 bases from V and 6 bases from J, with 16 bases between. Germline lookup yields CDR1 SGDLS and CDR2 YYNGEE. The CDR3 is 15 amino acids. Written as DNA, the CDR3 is TGTGCCAGCAGCGTTCAGGGCTCCCCCGTTGATACGCAGTATTTT. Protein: CASSVQGSPVDTQYF.

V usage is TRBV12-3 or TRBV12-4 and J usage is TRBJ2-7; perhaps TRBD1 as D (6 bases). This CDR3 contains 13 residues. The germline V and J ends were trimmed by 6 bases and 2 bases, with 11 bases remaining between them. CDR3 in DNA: TGTGCCAGCAGCCCAGACAGGCCCTACGAGCAGTACTTC. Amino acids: CASSPDRPYEQYF.

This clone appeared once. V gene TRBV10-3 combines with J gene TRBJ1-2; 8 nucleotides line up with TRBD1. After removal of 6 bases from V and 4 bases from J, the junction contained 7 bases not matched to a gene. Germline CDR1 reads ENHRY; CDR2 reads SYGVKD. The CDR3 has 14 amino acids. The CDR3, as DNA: TGTGCCATCAGGAAAGAGCAGGGGGCCTATGGCTACACCTTC. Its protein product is CAIRKEQGAYGYTF.

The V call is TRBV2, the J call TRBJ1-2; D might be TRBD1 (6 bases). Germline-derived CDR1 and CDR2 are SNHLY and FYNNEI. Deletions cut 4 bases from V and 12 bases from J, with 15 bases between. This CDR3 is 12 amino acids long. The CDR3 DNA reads TGTGCCAGCAGTGCCCTCCGGGGGGACAACACCTTC. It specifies CASSALRGDNTF. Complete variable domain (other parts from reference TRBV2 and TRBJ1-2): EPEVTQTPSHQVTQMGQEVILRCVPISNHLYFYWYRQILGQKVEFLVSFYNNEISEKSEIFDDQFSVERPDGSNFTLKIRSTKLEDSAMYFCASSALRGDNTFGSGTRLTVV.

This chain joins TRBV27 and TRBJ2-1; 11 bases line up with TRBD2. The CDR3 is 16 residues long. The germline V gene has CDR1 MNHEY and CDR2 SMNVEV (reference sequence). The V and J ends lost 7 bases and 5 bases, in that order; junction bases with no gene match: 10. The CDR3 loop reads CASMRLAGGKHNEQFF. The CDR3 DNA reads TGTGCCAGCATGCGGCTAGCGGGGGGCAAACACAATGAGCAGTTCTTC.

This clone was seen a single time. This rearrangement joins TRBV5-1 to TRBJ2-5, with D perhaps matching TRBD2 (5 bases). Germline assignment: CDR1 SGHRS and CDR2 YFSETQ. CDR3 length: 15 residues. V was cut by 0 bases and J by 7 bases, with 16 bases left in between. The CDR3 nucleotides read TGCGCCAGCAGCTTGGAGTCTAGCAGCCGAGGGACCCAGTACTTC. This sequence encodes CASSLESSSRGTQYF.

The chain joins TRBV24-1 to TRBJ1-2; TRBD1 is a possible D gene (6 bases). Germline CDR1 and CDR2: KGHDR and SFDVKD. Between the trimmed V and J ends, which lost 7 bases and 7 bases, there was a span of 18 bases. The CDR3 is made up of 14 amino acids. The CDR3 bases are TGTGCCACCAGCCTTGGTCAGGGGACGGGTGGCTACACCTTC. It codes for CATSLGQGTGGYTF.

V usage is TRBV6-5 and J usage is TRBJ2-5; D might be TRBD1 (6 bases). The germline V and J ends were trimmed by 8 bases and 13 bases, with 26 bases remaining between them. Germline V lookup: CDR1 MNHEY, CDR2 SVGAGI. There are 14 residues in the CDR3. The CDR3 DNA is TGTGCCAGCCAAGGGGGTGGATTACCAAGAGACCGGTACTTC. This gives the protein CASQGGGLPRDRYF.

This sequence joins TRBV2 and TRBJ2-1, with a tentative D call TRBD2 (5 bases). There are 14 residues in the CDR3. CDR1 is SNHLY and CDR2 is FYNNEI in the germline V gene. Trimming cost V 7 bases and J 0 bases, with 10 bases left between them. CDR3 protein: CASTGEGSYNEQFF. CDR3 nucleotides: TGTGCCAGCACCGGCGAGGGCTCCTACAATGAGCAGTTCTTC.

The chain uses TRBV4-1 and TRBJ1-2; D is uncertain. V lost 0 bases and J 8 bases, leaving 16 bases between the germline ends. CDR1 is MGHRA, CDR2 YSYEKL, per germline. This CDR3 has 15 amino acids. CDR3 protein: CASSQDPLAGGGYTF. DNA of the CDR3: TGCGCCAGCAGCCAAGATCCCCTGGCGGGTGGGGGCTACACCTTC.